This TCR beta chain was sequenced in a study of regulatory dendritic cells for organ transplantation. Unmatched junction bases numbered 4, after V lost 2 bases and J lost 1 base. The CDR3 runs 16 residues. The germline V gene encodes CDR1 MNHEY and CDR2 SVGAGI. Method: immunoSEQ multiplex PCR; TCRdb's copy keeps in-frame clones and lacks some. The sample records 25,000 to 35,000 clones, roughly four fifths being singletons. With respect to this clone: Antigen specificity is unknown.

Notes on the study in general: Memory CD8+ clonal expansion seemed more limited with regulatory than mature dendritic cells. Between individuals, the alloreactive memory CD8+ T cell pool differed considerably. Naive CD4+ and CD8+ repertoires were highly diverse; memory CD8+ was most oligoclonal.

CD4+ or CD8+ T cells were sorted as naive CD45RA+ or memory CD45RO+. The clonotype comes from a human donor in good health. Material for sequencing was naive CD4+ T cells from blood. The sample's subset: CD45RA+ naive T cells. The rearrangement links TRBV6-5 to TRBJ2-3; 9 nucleotides line up with TRBD2. CDR3 DNA: TGTGCCAGCAGTTACACATTAGCGGGGGGCACAGATACGCAGTATTTT. Translated, it gives CASSYTLAGGTDTQYF.